The 23 T cell receptor beta chains presented below share a single source sample, sequenced in a study of T cell responses to AZD1222 COVID-19 vaccine. This table comes from immunoSEQ multiplex PCR, and its TCRdb copy is limited to in-frame clones, with some not included. This table holds approximately 130,000 clones, over 90% found once. Sequenced here: peripheral blood, sampled on day 0 of AZD1222 vaccination. The receptors stem from an adult in good health.

This chain connects TRBV5-8 to TRBJ2-7; 8 bases fit TRBD2. The CDR3 loop spans 16 amino acids. CDR1 is SGHTS and CDR2 is YDEGEE in the germline V gene. V trimming: 3 bases; J trimming: 2 bases; junction bases outside the gene matches: 10. CDR3 sequence (DNA): TGTGCCAGCAGCTCCGAATCGGTAGCGGGGCCCTACGAGCAGTACTTC. Its translation: CASSSESVAGPYEQYF. The variable domain in full, with the rest retrieved from reference TRBV5-8 and TRBJ2-7, is EAGVTQSPTHLIKTRGQQATLRCSPISGHTSVYWYQQALGLGLQFLLWYDEGEERNRGNFPPRFSGRQFPNYSSELNVNALELEDSALYLCASSSESVAGPYEQYFGPGTRLTVT.

The chain employs TRBV9 and TRBJ1-1; D may be TRBD1 (5 bases). The V gene's germline CDR1 is SGDLS and CDR2 YYNGEE. The CDR3 has 13 residues. Trimming pared 0 bases from V and 7 bases from J, leaving 10 bases between. CDR3 sequence: CASSVDGQGEAFF. CDR3 in DNA: TGTGCCAGCAGCGTAGATGGGCAGGGTGAAGCTTTCTTT.

The chain joins TRBV6-5 to TRBJ1-4, with unresolved D. The CDR3 sequence is 13 residues long. Trimming took off 11 bases at V and 0 bases at J, with 10 bases between the two ends. Germline V lookup: CDR1 MNHEY, CDR2 SVGAGI. The CDR3 coding sequence is TGTGCCGTCGGGAGTGCAACTAATGAAAAACTGTTTTTT. Encoded protein: CAVGSATNEKLFF.

The chain uses TRBV6-2 or TRBV6-3 and TRBJ1-5; D not resolved. The CDR3 covers 15 residues. The V gene lost 0 bases and the J gene lost 0 bases, with 6 bases spanning the gap. From germline, CDR1 is MNHEY and CDR2 SVGEGT. The CDR3 coding sequence is TGTGCCAGCAGTTACTCTATAAATAGCAATCAGCCCCAGCATTTT. It codes for CASSYSINSNQPQHF.

The chain carries TRBV12-3 or TRBV12-4 and TRBJ1-2; possibly TRBD1 for D (6 bases). V lost 6 bases, J lost 7 bases, and 15 bases lay in between. The CDR3 runs to 13 residues. CDR3 nucleotide sequence: TGTGCCAGCAGACCCACAGGGCAGGGTGGCTACACCTTC. It codes for CASRPTGQGGYTF.

The CDR3 DNA sequence: TGTGCCAGCAGCACCGGGACGGAGGTCTATGGCTACACCTTC. Translation gives CASSTGTEVYGYTF. V is TRBV5-6 and J is TRBJ1-2; maybe TRBD1 (5 bases). This CDR3 region has 14 residues. V shed 4 bases and J shed 4 bases, with 14 bases lying between them. Germline V CDR1 and CDR2: SGHDT, YYEEEE.

V is TRBV7-9 and J is TRBJ1-6; D gene unclear. The length of the CDR3 is 13 residues. The V end was cut by 4 bases, the J end by 6 bases, with 7 bases between. CDR1 and CDR2 (germline): SEHNR, FQNEAQ (reference sequence). CDR3 nucleotide sequence: TGTGCCAGCAGCTCGGACTCTAATTCACCCCTCCACTTT. Amino acids: CASSSDSNSPLHF. Combining the CDR3 with reference TRBV7-9 and TRBJ1-6 gives the whole variable domain DTGVSQNPRHKITKRGQNVTFRCDPISEHNRLYWYRQTLGQGPEFLTYFQNEAQLEKSRLLSDRFSAERPKGSFSTLEIQRTEQGDSAMYLCASSSDSNSPLHFGNGTRLTVT.

This rearrangement joins TRBV7-6 to TRBJ1-5, with unresolved D. CDR1 SGHVS and CDR2 FNYEAQ come from the germline V gene. The CDR3 totals 14 residues. Trimming cost V 5 bases and J 2 bases, with 10 bases left between them. The CDR3 DNA is TGTGCCAGCAGCCTACGGGAAGGCAATCAGCCCCAGCATTTT. Protein product: CASSLREGNQPQHF.

This sequence joins TRBV2 and TRBJ1-2; 7 nucleotides match TRBD1. CDR3 length: 15 residues. The germline V gene encodes CDR1 SNHLY and CDR2 FYNNEI. V trimming: 3 bases; J trimming: 2 bases; junction bases outside the gene matches: 6. The chain's CDR3 is CASSERTGRNYGYTF. Here the CDR3 DNA reads TGTGCCAGCAGTGAGCGGACAGGCAGAAACTATGGCTACACCTTC.

This clone was seen a single time. The V and J genes are TRBV10-3 and TRBJ1-3, with 12 bases aligning to TRBD1. The ends lost 10 bases at V and 4 bases at J; junction bases unmatched: 11. The length of the CDR3 is 16 residues. CDR1 is ENHRY and CDR2 is SYGVKD in the germline V gene. The CDR3 is CATAGQGALEGNTIYF. CDR3 coding DNA: TGTGCCACTGCGGGACAGGGGGCGCTTGAGGGAAACACCATATATTTT.

The chain couples TRBV25-1 to TRBJ1-2, with D unresolved. The germline V and J ends were trimmed by 5 bases and 8 bases, with 15 bases remaining between them. The CDR3 has 13 residues. Per germline, CDR1 MGHDK and CDR2 SYGVNS. Here the CDR3 reads CASSLLPQKGYTF. The CDR3 nucleotides read TGTGCCAGCAGTCTCTTACCCCAGAAAGGCTACACCTTC.

This clone was seen only once. The chain recombines TRBV11-3 with TRBJ2-2, with D hard to call. Germline V CDR1 and CDR2: SGHNT, YENEEA. V was cut by 3 bases and J by 3 bases, with 2 bases left in between. The CDR3 loop spans 12 amino acids. CDR3 region: CASSFDTGELFF. The CDR3 DNA sequence: TGTGCCAGCAGCTTCGACACCGGGGAGCTGTTTTTT.

The J gene is TRBJ2-5, the V gene TRBV6-2 or TRBV6-3, with 7 positions matching TRBD2. V dropped 1 base and J dropped 4; count of bases not matched to a gene: 3. The CDR3 sequence is 14 residues long. Germline V lookup: CDR1 MNHEY, CDR2 SVGEGT. The CDR3: CASSYYGGGETQYF. The CDR3 DNA reads TGTGCCAGCAGTTACTATGGCGGGGGAGAGACCCAGTACTTC.

The chain is built from TRBV18 and TRBJ2-7; D possibly matches TRBD1 or TRBD2 (7 bases each). The CDR3 sequence is 16 residues long. Trimming cost V 2 bases and J 3 bases, with 17 bases left between them. Germline assignment: CDR1 KGHSH and CDR2 LQKENI. The CDR3 here is CASSPIPRGGIYEQYF. As DNA, the CDR3 is TGTGCCAGCTCACCAATACCCAGGGGGGGGATCTACGAGCAGTACTTC.

The gene calls are TRBV7-8 and TRBJ1-5; D possibly corresponds to TRBD1 (6 bases). Germline CDR1 is SGHVS and CDR2 is FQNEAQ. The CDR3 is 15 amino acids. The V end lost 1 base, the J end lost 6 bases, and 13 bases lay between the germline ends. The CDR3 sequence is CASSLGQGFAQPQHF. The CDR3 bases are TGTGCCAGCAGCTTAGGGCAGGGGTTCGCTCAGCCCCAGCATTTT.

The chain recombines TRBV6-5 with TRBJ1-2; D ambiguous. Germline CDR1 reads MNHEY; CDR2 reads SVGAGI. The CDR3 runs to 15 residues. The V end was cut by 0 bases, the J end by 2 bases, with 10 bases between. CDR3 nucleotides: TGTGCCAGCAGTTACTCGATGACCGTGAACTATGGCTACACCTTC. This codes for CASSYSMTVNYGYTF.

Only one count was recorded for this clone. This sequence joins TRBV5-1 and TRBJ1-2, with TRBD1 as a possible D gene (5 bases). CDR3 length equals 15 residues. Deletions cut 0 bases from V and 8 bases from J, with 17 bases between. Per the germline V gene, CDR1 is SGHRS and CDR2 is YFSETQ. CDR3 protein: CASSLAQVPGDGYTF. CDR3 nucleotides: TGCGCCAGCAGCTTGGCCCAAGTCCCGGGGGACGGCTACACCTTC.

The genes are TRBV6-5 and TRBJ1-4, with D unresolved. Trimming took 0 bases from V and 5 from J, leaving 7 bases between them. Germline CDR1 is MNHEY and CDR2 is SVGAGI. The CDR3 length is 14 residues. CDR3 in amino acids: CASSYSLQNEKLFF. The CDR3 DNA is TGTGCCAGCAGTTACTCCTTACAGAATGAAAAACTGTTTTTT.

V gene TRBV12-3 or TRBV12-4 combines with J gene TRBJ2-1; D remains ambiguous. V was shortened by 6 bases and J by 8 bases, with 8 bases between the two germline ends. This CDR3 has 11 amino acids. DNA of the CDR3: TGTGCCAGCAGCTCCTCTTATGAGCAGTTCTTC. Translating it yields CASSSSYEQFF.

J is TRBJ1-3 and V is TRBV18; maybe TRBD1 (5 bases). The CDR3 totals 17 residues. The germline V gene encodes CDR1 KGHSH and CDR2 LQKENI. Trimming shortened V by 1 base and J by 2 bases, and 15 bases separated the two germline ends. CDR3 in DNA: TGTGCCAGCTCACCACTGACGACAGCGGGCCCTGGAAACACCATATATTTT. This codes for CASSPLTTAGPGNTIYF. Drawing the rest from reference TRBV18 and TRBJ1-3, the complete variable domain is NAGVMQNPRHLVRRRGQEARLRCSPMKGHSHVYWYRQLPEEGLKFMVYLQKENIIDESGMPKERFSAEFPKEGPSILRIQQVVRGDSAAYFCASSPLTTAGPGNTIYFGEGSWLTVV.

J is TRBJ1-1 and V is TRBV5-5, with TRBD1 matching over 8 bases. J gave up 2 bases and V 4 bases, and 7 bases lay outside the gene matches. The germline V gene has CDR1 SGHKS and CDR2 YYEKEE (reference sequence). The CDR3 loop spans 15 amino acids. The CDR3 bases are TGTGCCAGCAGCAAAGGACAGGGCCTCAACACTGAAGCTTTCTTT. Encoded protein: CASSKGQGLNTEAFF.

This clone was seen just once. The gene calls are TRBV18 and TRBJ1-1; TRBD1 might be the D (5 bases). The CDR3 spans 15 residues. Trimming removed 6 bases at V and 4 bases at J, with 18 bases between. CDR1 and CDR2 (germline): KGHSH, LQKENI. The CDR3 spells CASSGELIQSTEAFF. The CDR3 region has the DNA TGTGCCAGCTCGGGGGAATTAATCCAGAGCACTGAAGCTTTCTTT.

This clone is medium-sized by share. The chain is built from TRBV4-1 and TRBJ2-7, with TRBD2 matching over 7 bases. This CDR3 is 15 amino acids long. The J segment lost 0 bases and the V segment lost 3 bases, leaving 5 bases of the junction unmatched. In germline, CDR1 is MGHRA, CDR2 YSYEKL. The CDR3 sequence: CASSHPGTNSYEQYF. The CDR3 coding sequence is TGCGCCAGCAGCCATCCCGGGACTAACTCCTACGAGCAGTACTTC.